This entry features one T cell receptor beta chain sequence. Its specificity is unknown. All of the isolated RNA was reverse transcribed, so expressed TCRB transcripts were sequenced. TCRdb's table, derived via immunoSEQ multiplex PCR, lists solely in-frame clones and lacks some. Of a few hundred thousand clones in the sample, 13% to 15% were seen once. This sample is part of a study of beta chain features in type 1 diabetes. General study findings and limits: Shorter TCRB CDR3s, moderately but significantly so, were found in Type 1 diabetes patients in all four CD4+ subsets. Patients with type 1 diabetes carried fewer insertions and had more deletions at their VDJ junctions.

The sequence came from a man aged 30-40 years with type 1 diabetes. Sequenced material: naive CD4+ T cells from blood.

The CDR3 is CASSLSSDRQETQYF. CDR3 DNA sequence: TGTGCCAGCTCACTATCCTCGGACAGGCAAGAGACCCAGTACTTC. The chain carries TRBV18 and TRBJ2-5, with TRBD1 identical over 7 bases. This CDR3 is built from 15 residues. Germline V lookup: CDR1 KGHSH, CDR2 LQKENI. V shed 4 bases and J 2 bases; nucleotides not matched to a gene: 7.